The 3 T cell receptor beta chains below were found in one sample sequenced in a study of blood T cells in healthy people across ages. Primed by a sample-barcoded 5' primer and a J-beta primer mix, a second PCR proceeded for 7 to 11 cycles. TCRdb redid the calling of the 5' RACE reads with MiXCR, one entry per CDR3 protein. This sample has around 870,000 distinct CDR3 sequences, with less than 35% found just once. The material sequenced was blood. The receptors were gathered from a woman over 75 in good health.

The DNA for the CDR3 is TGTGCCAGCTCTCAAACCACAGGAGGCATTGGTAGCACAGATACGCAGTATTTT. Encoded protein: CASSQTTGGIGSTDTQYF. V and J are TRBV18 and TRBJ2-3; possibly TRBD1 or TRBD2 for D (5 bases each). Germline values: CDR1 KGHSH, CDR2 LQKENI. The CDR3 length is 18 residues. Trimming cost V 6 bases and J 0 bases, with 22 bases left between them.

The chain uses TRBV7-8 and TRBJ1-1; a weak D match, TRBD1 (6 bases). CDR1 is SGHVS and CDR2 is FQNEAQ in the germline V gene. The CDR3 runs 15 residues. Trimming took 5 bases from V and 8 from J, leaving 21 bases between them. CDR3 region: CASSPRRTATLEAFF. For the CDR3, the DNA is TGTGCCAGCAGCCCCCGGCGGACAGCTACCTTAGAAGCTTTCTTT.

This clonotype appeared many times. The chain is built from TRBV20-1 and TRBJ2-1; tentatively, D is TRBD1 (7 bases). Germline lookup yields CDR1 DFQATT and CDR2 SNEGSKA (reference sequence). The CDR3 has 15 residues. Trimming removed 5 bases from V and 8 bases from J, with 22 bases in between. The CDR3 loop reads CSAEQTGRLGYEQFF. The CDR3 region has the DNA TGCAGTGCTGAACAGACAGGGAGGCTCGGCTATGAGCAGTTCTTC.